This T cell receptor beta chain was sequenced for a study of early T cells in non-severe SARS-CoV-2 infection. Study results and limitations: The matching step, a VDJdb search, favored anti-spike CD8 responses and missed private and CD4 specificities.

Only a few counts were recorded for this clonotype. Its antigen is undetermined. Individual cDNA molecules received unique molecular identifiers. TCRdb redid the calling of the 5' RACE reads with MiXCR, one entry per CDR3 protein. The table has 85,000 to 100,000 distinct CDR3 sequences, 16% seen once. Sequenced: whole blood. The source is an adult who was a healthcare worker with PCR-confirmed SARS-CoV-2 infection or an uninfected control (not recorded which).

CDR3 coding DNA: TGTGCCAGCTCACCGTCGGCGGATAGCAATCAGCCCCAGCATTTT. Translation: CASSPSADSNQPQHF. This chain connects TRBV18 to TRBJ1-5; D is unclear. Between the trimmed V and J ends, which lost 3 bases and 0 bases, there was a span of 9 bases. The CDR3 covers 15 residues. Germline CDR1 reads KGHSH; CDR2 reads LQKENI.